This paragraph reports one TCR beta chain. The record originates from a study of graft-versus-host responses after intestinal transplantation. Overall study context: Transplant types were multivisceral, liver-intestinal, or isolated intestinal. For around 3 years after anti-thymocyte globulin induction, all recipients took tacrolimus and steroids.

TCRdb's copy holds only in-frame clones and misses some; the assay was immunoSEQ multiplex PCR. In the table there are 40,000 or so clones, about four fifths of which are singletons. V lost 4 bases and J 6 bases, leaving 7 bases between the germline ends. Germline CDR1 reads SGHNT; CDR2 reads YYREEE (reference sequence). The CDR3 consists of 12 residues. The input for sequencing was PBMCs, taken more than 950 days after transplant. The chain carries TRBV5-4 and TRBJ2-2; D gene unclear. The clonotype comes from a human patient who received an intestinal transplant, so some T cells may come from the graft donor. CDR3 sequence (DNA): TGTGCCAGCAGCCGTATCCCCGGGGAGCTGTTTTTT. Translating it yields CASSRIPGELFF. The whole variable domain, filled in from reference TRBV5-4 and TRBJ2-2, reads ETGVTQSPTHLIKTRGQQVTLRCSSQSGHNTVSWYQQALGQGPQFIFQYYREEENGRGNFPPRFSGLQFPNYSSELNVNALELDDSALYLCASSRIPGELFFGEGSRLTVL.